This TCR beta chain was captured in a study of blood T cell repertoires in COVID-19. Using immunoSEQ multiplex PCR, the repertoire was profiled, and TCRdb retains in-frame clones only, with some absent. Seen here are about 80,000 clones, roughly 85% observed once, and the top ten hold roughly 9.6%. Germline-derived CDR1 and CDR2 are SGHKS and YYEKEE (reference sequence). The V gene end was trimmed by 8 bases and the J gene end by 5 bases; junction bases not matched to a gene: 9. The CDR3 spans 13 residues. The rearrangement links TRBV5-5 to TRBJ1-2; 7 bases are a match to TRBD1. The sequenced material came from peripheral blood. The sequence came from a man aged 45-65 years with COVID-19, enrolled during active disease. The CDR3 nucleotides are TGTGCCAGTAAGGGGACAGATCTTTATGGCTACACCTTC. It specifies CASKGTDLYGYTF.